One and the same sample provided the 11 T cell receptor beta chains below, sequenced in a study of cytomegalovirus exposure and HLA in healthy donors. The PCR made use of 60 Vbeta and 13 Jbeta primers. Assay used: immunoSEQ multiplex PCR; TCRdb lists only in-frame clones, some missing. The repertoire consists of approximately 140,000 clones, with roughly three quarters occurring once and the leading ten covering about 1.8%. Input material: PBMCs. Source of these receptors: a woman aged 40-49 years in good health and CMV-seronegative.

V usage is TRBV13 and J usage is TRBJ1-1; D not resolved. V was shortened by 2 bases and J by 1 base, with 8 bases between the two germline ends. The CDR3 runs to 14 residues. Germline V gene sequence: CDR1 PRHDT, CDR2 FYEKMQ (reference sequence). CDR3: CASSLLQSNTEAFF. The CDR3 DNA follows: TGTGCCAGCAGCTTACTACAGTCGAACACTGAAGCTTTCTTT.

The chain carries TRBV27 and TRBJ2-6; 9 nucleotides match TRBD1. Per germline, CDR1 MNHEY and CDR2 SMNVEV (reference sequence). With 5 bases clipped from V and 2 bases from J, the junction kept 1 base outside the gene matches. CDR3 length: 15 residues. The CDR3 DNA reads as TGTGCCAGCAGTCGGGACAGGGCTGGGGCCAACGTCCTGACTTTC. This encodes CASSRDRAGANVLTF.

This chain links TRBV7-2 with TRBJ2-5; no reliable D call. Trimming took 5 bases from V and 0 from J, leaving 4 bases between them. The CDR3 consists of 12 residues. Germline CDR1 is SGHTA and CDR2 is FQGNSA. In DNA, the CDR3 is TGTGCCAGCAGCCTGTACCAAGAGACCCAGTACTTC. Translated: CASSLYQETQYF.

The chain joins TRBV11-2 to TRBJ2-1, with D possibly matching TRBD1 (6 bases). Trimming removed 6 bases at V and 4 bases at J, with 16 bases between. CDR1 is SGHAT and CDR2 is FQNNGV in the germline V gene. CDR3 length equals 15 residues. CDR3 nucleotides: TGTGCCAGCAGAATGCGGCAGGGGATATACAATGAGCAGTTCTTC. Its protein is CASRMRQGIYNEQFF.

This chain joins TRBV6-4 and TRBJ2-1; 8 nucleotides agree with TRBD2. Trimming at V came to 3 bases and at J to 8 bases, leaving 12 bases not matched to a gene. The CDR3 has 16 amino acids. CDR1 is MRHNA and CDR2 is SNTAGT in the germline V gene. CDR3 in amino acids: CASSEYATGGPYEQFF. The CDR3 DNA reads TGTGCCAGCAGTGAATATGCTACGGGGGGGCCATATGAGCAGTTCTTC.

This clone was found a few times. The chain is built from TRBV7-8 and TRBJ2-7, with D unclear. The germline V gene encodes CDR1 SGHVS and CDR2 FQNEAQ. Trimming pared 1 base from V and 6 bases from J, leaving 10 bases between. There are 13 residues in the CDR3. CDR3 amino acids: CASSLGRYSEQYF. CDR3 bases: TGTGCCAGCAGCTTAGGCCGCTATAGCGAGCAGTACTTC.

This chain connects TRBV6-6 to TRBJ2-3; 12 bases are a match to TRBD2. CDR3 length: 15 residues. Losses at the gene ends were 6 bases for V and 5 bases for J; bases not matched to a gene: 6. Germline V gene lookup returns CDR1 MNHNY and CDR2 SVGAGI (reference sequence). For the CDR3, the DNA is TGTGCCAGCAGCAGACTAGCGGGAGTGCTAGATACGCAGTATTTT. Its translation: CASSRLAGVLDTQYF.

This rearrangement joins TRBV6-5 to TRBJ2-6; D is uncertain. Trimming left V 10 bases short and J 1 base short, with 5 bases between. Germline V gene sequence: CDR1 MNHEY, CDR2 SVGAGI. This CDR3 contains 12 residues. This CDR3 is CATLSGANVLTF. DNA for the CDR3: TGTGCCACCCTATCTGGGGCCAACGTCCTGACTTTC.

The V call is TRBV28, the J call TRBJ2-5; the match to TRBD1 covers 11 bases. Germline CDR1 and CDR2: MDHEN and SYDVKM. Trimming cost V 5 bases and J 4 bases; bases outside gene matches: 12. This CDR3 region has 17 residues. CDR3 in amino acids: CASSAGTGGFRRETQYF. DNA for the CDR3: TGTGCCAGCAGTGCCGGGACAGGGGGTTTTAGAAGAGAGACCCAGTACTTC.

The genes are TRBV27 and TRBJ1-1; tentative D call: TRBD1 (5 bases). V shed 5 bases and J shed 5 bases, with 18 bases lying between them. The CDR3 totals 15 residues. Germline V gene sequence: CDR1 MNHEY, CDR2 SMNVEV (reference sequence). For the CDR3, the DNA is TGTGCCAGCAGTCCGTGGGGCCGGGCGGGGACTGAAGCTTTCTTT. It is translated as CASSPWGRAGTEAFF.

V gene TRBV5-1 combines with J gene TRBJ1-2; D perhaps matches TRBD1 (6 bases). Germline CDR1 is SGHRS and CDR2 is YFSETQ. The V end lost 4 bases, the J end lost 4 bases, and 14 bases lay between the germline ends. The CDR3 sequence is 14 residues long. The CDR3: CASSHTTGLYGYTF. The CDR3, as DNA: TGCGCCAGCAGCCACACGACAGGTCTCTATGGCTACACCTTC.